This T cell receptor (beta chain) was found in a study of cytomegalovirus exposure and HLA in healthy donors. Assay used: immunoSEQ multiplex PCR; TCRdb lists only in-frame clones, some missing. Counted here are approximately 160,000 clones, approximately 86% occurring once; the ten biggest clones make up approximately 2%. CDR3 length: 13 residues. After removal of 7 bases from V and 6 bases from J, the junction contained 8 bases not matched to a gene. The germline gives CDR1 LGHNA, CDR2 YSLEER. This rearrangement joins TRBV4-3 to TRBJ1-2; the match to TRBD1 covers 7 bases. The sample consisted of PBMCs. The source of this sequence is a woman between 18 and 30 years old in good health and CMV-seronegative. Here the CDR3 reads CASTGQARDGYTF. The DNA of the CDR3 is TGCGCCAGCACTGGACAGGCTCGAGATGGCTACACCTTC.